Below are 20 T cell receptor beta chains sequenced from a single sample in a study of blood T cell repertoires in COVID-19. Assay: immunoSEQ multiplex PCR; the TCRdb copy retains only in-frame clones and omits some. Altogether about 200,000 clones are present, around 89% being singletons, with the ten largest covering approximately 1.1%. The sequencing sample was made of PBMCs or T cells enriched from blood (not recorded which). The receptors were sampled from a man younger than 45 who had recovered from COVID-19.

The CDR3 region is CASSSAVEAFF. Written as DNA, the CDR3 is TGTGCCAGTAGCAGCGCGGTTGAAGCTTTCTTT. The rearrangement uses TRBV19 and TRBJ1-1; no reliable D call. Trimming pared 6 bases from V and 7 bases from J, leaving 9 bases between. Germline assignment: CDR1 LNHDA and CDR2 SQIVND (reference sequence). The CDR3 extends over 11 amino acids.

The chain couples TRBV7-9 to TRBJ1-5, with a weak D call TRBD1 (6 bases). Germline CDR1 and CDR2: SEHNR and FQNEAQ (reference sequence). The CDR3 extends over 18 amino acids. V gave up 5 bases and J gave up 4 bases, with 24 bases separating them. The chain's CDR3 is CASSMGRGSQQKNQPQHF. CDR3 nucleotide sequence: TGTGCCAGCAGCATGGGCAGGGGTTCTCAACAAAAAAATCAGCCCCAGCATTTT.

This chain joins TRBV2 and TRBJ1-5, with D perhaps TRBD1 (6 bases). The CDR3 sequence is 16 residues long. CDR1 is SNHLY, CDR2 FYNNEI, per germline. The V end was cut by 6 bases, the J end by 0 bases, with 15 bases between. The CDR3, as DNA: TGTGCCAGCAGGGACAGAGGAGGTGGTAGCAATCAGCCCCAGCATTTT. Its translation: CASRDRGGGSNQPQHF.

This chain uses TRBV5-1 with TRBJ2-5; the match to TRBD1 covers 9 bases. The junction had 0 bases not matched to a gene; V was cut back by 2 bases and J by 4 bases. CDR1 and CDR2 (germline): SGHRS, YFSETQ. CDR3 length: 13 amino acids. This CDR3 is CASSLQGAETQYF. CDR3 DNA sequence: TGCGCCAGCAGCTTACAGGGGGCAGAGACCCAGTACTTC.

V gene TRBV6-5 combines with J gene TRBJ1-1, with D perhaps TRBD1 (6 bases). This CDR3 has 16 amino acids. Trimming took off 1 base at V and 2 bases at J, with 14 bases between the two ends. Germline V gene sequence: CDR1 MNHEY, CDR2 SVGAGI. CDR3 nucleotides: TGTGCCAGCAGTTACTTTCCTGGACAGCTAAACACTGAAGCTTTCTTT. This translates into CASSYFPGQLNTEAFF.

V and J are TRBV11-1 and TRBJ2-2, with D tentatively TRBD2 (6 bases). The CDR3 runs to 15 residues. V was shortened by 6 bases and J by 0 bases, with 11 bases between the two germline ends. CDR1 is SGHAT, CDR2 FQDESV, per germline (reference sequence). In DNA, the CDR3 is TGTGCCAGCAGGTGGGGGGTTTCGAACACCGGGGAGCTGTTTTTT. Its translation: CASRWGVSNTGELFF.

The rearrangement joins TRBV19 to TRBJ1-5, with a possible D match to TRBD1 (5 bases). Germline V gene data show CDR1 as LNHDA and CDR2 as SQIVND (reference sequence). There are 17 residues in the CDR3. Trimming removed 4 bases from V and 0 bases from J, with 16 bases in between. CDR3 nucleotides: TGTGCCAGTAGTACTCCTCGACAGAGAAATAGCAATCAGCCCCAGCATTTT. Translation: CASSTPRQRNSNQPQHF. The variable domain in full, completed from reference TRBV19 and TRBJ1-5, reads DGGITQSPKYLFRKEGQNVTLSCEQNLNHDAMYWYRQDPGQGLRLIYYSQIVNDFQKGDIAEGYSVSREKKESFPLTVTSAQKNPTAFYLCASSTPRQRNSNQPQHFGDGTRLSIL.

This chain uses TRBV11-2 with TRBJ2-5, with TRBD1 as a possible D gene (5 bases). CDR1 and CDR2 from the germline V gene are SGHAT and FQNNGV. This CDR3 has 14 residues. Trimming took off 5 bases at V and 1 base at J, with 11 bases between the two ends. Here the CDR3 reads CASSPQGAQETQYF. For the CDR3, the DNA is TGTGCCAGCAGCCCCCAAGGGGCCCAAGAGACCCAGTACTTC. The variable domain in full, with the rest retrieved from reference TRBV11-2 and TRBJ2-5, is EAGVAQSPRYKIIEKRQSVAFWCNPISGHATLYWYQQILGQGPKLLIQFQNNGVVDDSQLPKDRFSAERLKGVDSTLKIQPAKLEDSAVYLCASSPQGAQETQYFGPGTRLLVL.

The chain carries TRBV12-3 or TRBV12-4 and TRBJ1-5; maybe TRBD1 (6 bases). The CDR3 runs 13 residues. Deletions cut 3 bases from V and 5 bases from J, with 8 bases between. The CDR3 reads CASSLSGDQPQHF. The CDR3 DNA follows: TGTGCCAGCAGTTTGTCAGGGGATCAGCCCCAGCATTTT.

The chain couples TRBV5-8 to TRBJ1-5; tentative D call: TRBD1 (5 bases). V lost 0 bases to trimming and J lost 7 bases, with 11 bases between them. The CDR3 runs to 14 residues. Germline CDR1 reads SGHTS; CDR2 reads YDEGEE. This CDR3 reads CASSLGQGTQPQHF. The CDR3 DNA reads as TGTGCCAGCAGCTTGGGGCAGGGAACCCAGCCCCAGCATTTT.

CDR3 amino acids: CASGEGPDTEAFF. CDR3 nucleotide sequence: TGCGCCAGCGGGGAGGGGCCGGACACTGAAGCTTTCTTT. The rearrangement uses TRBV5-1 and TRBJ1-1; D possibly corresponds to TRBD1 (5 bases). CDR1 is SGHRS, CDR2 YFSETQ, per germline. The ends were cut back, 7 bases at V and 3 bases at J, with 13 bases in the middle. This CDR3 is built from 13 residues.

The chain uses TRBV18 and TRBJ2-1; possible D gene TRBD1, 5 bases. Trimming stripped 3 bases from V and 8 bases from J, with 20 bases between. The length of the CDR3 is 16 residues. Germline V CDR1 and CDR2: KGHSH, LQKENI. The CDR3 protein is CASSPVTGRLADEQFF. The DNA for the CDR3 is TGTGCCAGCTCACCGGTAACAGGTCGGTTGGCTGATGAGCAGTTCTTC.

The chain links TRBV27 to TRBJ1-2, with TRBD1 matching over 10 bases. The CDR3 extends over 14 amino acids. Germline values: CDR1 MNHEY, CDR2 SMNVEV (reference sequence). With V trimmed by 6 bases and J by 12 bases, 13 bases remained unmatched. CDR3 DNA: TGTGCCAGCAGACGAATGGCGGGACAGGGGTTTGACACCTTC. Translation gives CASRRMAGQGFDTF.

The chain couples TRBV5-1 to TRBJ1-1; D is uncertain. V was trimmed by 2 bases and J by 4 bases, leaving 9 bases between them. The CDR3 has 13 amino acids. Germline-derived CDR1 and CDR2 are SGHRS and YFSETQ. CDR3 protein: CASSFQEGTEAFF. CDR3 nucleotides: TGCGCCAGCAGCTTCCAGGAGGGCACTGAAGCTTTCTTT.

The rearrangement links TRBV10-1 to TRBJ2-1; D uncertain. The CDR3 sequence is 15 residues long. Trimming took 2 bases from V and 0 from J, leaving 8 bases between them. CDR1 is WNHNN and CDR2 is SYGVQD in the germline V gene (reference sequence). The CDR3 spells CASSEETHSYNEQFF. The CDR3 coding sequence is TGCGCCAGCAGTGAGGAGACTCACTCCTACAATGAGCAGTTCTTC.

The chain recombines TRBV6-5 with TRBJ2-3, with 11 bases aligning to TRBD2. J gave up 8 bases and V 5 bases, and 9 bases lay outside the gene matches. This CDR3 has 15 residues. Per germline, CDR1 MNHEY and CDR2 SVGAGI. The CDR3 DNA follows: TGTGCCAGCAGTCGTAGACTAGCGGGACCCACTACGCAGTATTTT. Protein product: CASSRRLAGPTTQYF.

This chain uses TRBV5-4 with TRBJ1-1; a possible D gene is TRBD1 (5 bases). Trimming pared 3 bases from V and 6 bases from J, leaving 15 bases between. The CDR3 is 14 residues long. The germline V gene has CDR1 SGHNT and CDR2 YYREEE (reference sequence). CDR3 in amino acids: CASSSPGVVAEAFF. The CDR3 nucleotides are TGTGCCAGCAGCTCGCCGGGGGTGGTAGCTGAAGCTTTCTTT.

This clone occurred once. V and J are TRBV28 and TRBJ1-2; 8 positions match TRBD1. This CDR3 is built from 15 residues. J lost 4 bases, V lost 1 base, and 5 bases had no gene match. Germline V gene sequence: CDR1 MDHEN, CDR2 SYDVKM. CDR3 loop: CASSLLQGGLYGYTF. The CDR3 DNA reads TGTGCCAGCAGTTTATTACAGGGGGGGCTCTATGGCTACACCTTC.

CDR3 sequence reads: CASSGTGGYEQFF. Written as DNA, the CDR3 is TGTGCCAGCAGCGGGACAGGGGGGTATGAGCAGTTCTTC. This sequence joins TRBV9 and TRBJ2-1, with 10 nucleotides matching TRBD1. Germline values: CDR1 SGDLS, CDR2 YYNGEE. V was clipped by 3 bases and J by 8 bases; unmatched bases: 2. The CDR3 consists of 13 residues.

This clone was counted between two and nine times. The chain couples TRBV29-1 to TRBJ2-4, with D unresolved. Germline V gene data show CDR1 as SQVTM and CDR2 as ANQGSEA. Trimming pared 1 base from V and 2 bases from J, leaving 6 bases between. The CDR3 is made up of 13 amino acids. CDR3 in DNA: TGCAGCGTTGAAGGGGCATCCAAAAACATTCAGTACTTC. Encoded protein: CSVEGASKNIQYF. The variable domain in full, with the rest retrieved from reference TRBV29-1 and TRBJ2-4, is SAVISQKPSRDICQRGTSLTIQCQVDSQVTMMFWYRQQPGQSLTLIATANQGSEATYESGFVIDKFPISRPNLTFSTLTVSNMSPEDSSIYLCSVEGASKNIQYFGAGTRLSVL.